This T cell receptor (beta chain) was retrieved from a study of regulatory T cells in long-lasting Graves disease. Time point of the sample: persistent/refractory GD, antithyroid drugs over 5 years with positive TRAb. PBMC RNA served as the TCR library source. Trimming took off 3 bases at V and 5 bases at J, with 13 bases between the two ends. This CDR3 contains 15 residues. In germline, CDR1 is LNHDA, CDR2 SQIVND (reference sequence). CDR3 regions were amplified by Arm-PCR using iRepertoire HTBI primers to build TCR beta libraries. In TCRdb, the multiplex PCR reads were re-called with MiXCR into one record per CDR3 protein. This table has 500,000 to 700,000 distinct CDR3 sequences, 25% to 35% appearing once.

This sample comprised peripheral blood mononuclear cells (PBMCs), obtained when the disease was refractory, from a patient treated with antithyroid drugs. The chain couples TRBV19 to TRBJ1-4; a possible D gene is TRBD1 (5 bases). The sequence was collected from a female donor with Graves disease. The CDR3 DNA sequence: TGTGCCAGTAGTATCGGTCAGGGTTTGAATGAAAAACTGTTTTTT. This sequence encodes CASSIGQGLNEKLFF. The complete variable domain, with remaining parts taken from reference TRBV19 and TRBJ1-4, reads DGGITQSPKYLFRKEGQNVTLSCEQNLNHDAMYWYRQDPGQGLRLIYYSQIVNDFQKGDIAEGYSVSREKKESFPLTVTSAQKNPTAFYLCASSIGQGLNEKLFFGSGTQLSVL.